The table lists the clone carrying this T cell receptor (beta chain) with many counts. Unique molecular identifiers were added to individual cDNA molecules. TCRdb called the 5' RACE reads again in MiXCR, with one record for every CDR3 protein. The sample records roughly 66,000 distinct CDR3 sequences, approximately 9.1% being singletons. This sample was included in a study of early T cells in non-severe SARS-CoV-2 infection. Study overall: Chains were unpaired, as sequencing was done on bulk RNA from unsorted whole blood.

Germline CDR1 is SGHTA and CDR2 is FQGNSA. V lost 1 base to trimming and J lost 0 bases, with 9 bases between them. There are 16 residues in the CDR3. The source of this sequence is an adult who was a healthcare worker with PCR-confirmed SARS-CoV-2 infection or an uninfected control (not recorded which). The chain uses TRBV7-2 and TRBJ2-2, with no clear D. Sample: whole blood. The CDR3 reads CASSLVSVANTGELFF. For the CDR3, the DNA is TGTGCCAGCAGCTTAGTCTCCGTTGCGAACACCGGGGAGCTGTTTTTT. The entire variable domain, with the rest obtained from reference TRBV7-2 and TRBJ2-2, is as follows: GAGVSQSPSNKVTEKGKDVELRCDPISGHTALYWYRQSLGQGLEFLIYFQGNSAPDKSGLPSDRFSAERTGGSVSTLTIQRTQQEDSAVYLCASSLVSVANTGELFFGEGSRLTVL.